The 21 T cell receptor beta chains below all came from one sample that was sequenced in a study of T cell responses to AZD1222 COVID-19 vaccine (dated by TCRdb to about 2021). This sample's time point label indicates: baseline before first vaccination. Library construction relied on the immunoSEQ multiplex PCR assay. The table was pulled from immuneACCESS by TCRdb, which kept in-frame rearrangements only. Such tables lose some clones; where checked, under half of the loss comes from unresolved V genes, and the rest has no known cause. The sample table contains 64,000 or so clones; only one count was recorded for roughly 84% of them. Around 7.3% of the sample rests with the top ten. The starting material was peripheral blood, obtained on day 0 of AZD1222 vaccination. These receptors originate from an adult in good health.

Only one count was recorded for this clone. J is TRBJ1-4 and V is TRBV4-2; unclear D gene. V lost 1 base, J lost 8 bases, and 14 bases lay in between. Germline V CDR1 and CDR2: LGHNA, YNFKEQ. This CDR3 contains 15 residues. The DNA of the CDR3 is TGTGCCAGCAGCCAAGTCGGTGAGGGTAACGAAAAACTGTTTTTT. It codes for CASSQVGEGNEKLFF.

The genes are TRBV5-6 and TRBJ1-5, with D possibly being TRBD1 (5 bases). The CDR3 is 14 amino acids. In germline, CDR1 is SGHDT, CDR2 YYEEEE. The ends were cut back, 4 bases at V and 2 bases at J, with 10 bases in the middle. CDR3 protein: CASSLGRGNQPQHF. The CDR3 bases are TGTGCCAGCAGCCTGGGCAGGGGCAATCAGCCCCAGCATTTT.

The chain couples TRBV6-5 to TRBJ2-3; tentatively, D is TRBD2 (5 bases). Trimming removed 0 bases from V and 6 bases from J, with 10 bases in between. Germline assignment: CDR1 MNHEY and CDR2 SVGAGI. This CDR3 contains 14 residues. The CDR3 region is CASSYSGTGDTQYF. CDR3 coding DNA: TGTGCCAGCAGTTACTCTGGCACGGGGGATACGCAGTATTTT.

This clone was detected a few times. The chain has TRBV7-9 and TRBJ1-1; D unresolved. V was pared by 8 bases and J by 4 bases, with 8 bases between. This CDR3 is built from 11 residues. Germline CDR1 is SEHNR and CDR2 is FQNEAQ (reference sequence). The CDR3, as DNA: TGTGCCAGCGAGGCGGGCACTGAAGCTTTCTTT. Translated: CASEAGTEAFF.

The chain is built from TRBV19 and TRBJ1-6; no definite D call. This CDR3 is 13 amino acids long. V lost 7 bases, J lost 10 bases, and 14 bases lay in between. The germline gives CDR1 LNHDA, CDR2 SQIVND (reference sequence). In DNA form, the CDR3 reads TGTGCCAGTACCGCAGCCGTGGGCTCACCCCTCCACTTT. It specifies CASTAAVGSPLHF.

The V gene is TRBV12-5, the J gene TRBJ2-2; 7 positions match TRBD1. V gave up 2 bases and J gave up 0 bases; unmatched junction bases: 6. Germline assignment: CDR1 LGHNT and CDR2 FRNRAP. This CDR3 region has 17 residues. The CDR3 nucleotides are TGTGCTAGTGGTTTGCCTAGGGACAGTACGAACACCGGGGAGCTGTTTTTT. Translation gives CASGLPRDSTNTGELFF. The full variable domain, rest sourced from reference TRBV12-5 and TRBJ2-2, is DARVTQTPRHKVTEMGQEVTMRCQPILGHNTVFWYRQTMMQGLELLAYFRNRAPLDDSGMPKDRFSAEMPDATLATLKIQPSEPRDSAVYFCASGLPRDSTNTGELFFGEGSRLTVL.

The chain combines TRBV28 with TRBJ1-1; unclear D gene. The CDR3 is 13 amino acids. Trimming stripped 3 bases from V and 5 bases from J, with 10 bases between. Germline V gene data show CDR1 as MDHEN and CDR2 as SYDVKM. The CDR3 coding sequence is TGTGCCAGCAGTTTTTTCCCGGGGACTGAAGCTTTCTTT. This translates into CASSFFPGTEAFF.

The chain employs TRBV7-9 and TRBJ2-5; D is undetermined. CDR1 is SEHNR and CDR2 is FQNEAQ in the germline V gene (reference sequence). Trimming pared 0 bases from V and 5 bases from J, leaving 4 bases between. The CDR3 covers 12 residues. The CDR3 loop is CASSLAHETQYF. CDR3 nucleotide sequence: TGTGCCAGCAGCTTAGCGCACGAGACCCAGTACTTC.

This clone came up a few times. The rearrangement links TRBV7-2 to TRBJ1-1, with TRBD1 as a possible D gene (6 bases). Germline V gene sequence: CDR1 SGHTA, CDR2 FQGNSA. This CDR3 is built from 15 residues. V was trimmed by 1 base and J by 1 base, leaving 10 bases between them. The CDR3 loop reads CASSLVARGNTEAFF. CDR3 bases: TGTGCCAGCAGCTTAGTCGCCAGGGGGAACACTGAAGCTTTCTTT.

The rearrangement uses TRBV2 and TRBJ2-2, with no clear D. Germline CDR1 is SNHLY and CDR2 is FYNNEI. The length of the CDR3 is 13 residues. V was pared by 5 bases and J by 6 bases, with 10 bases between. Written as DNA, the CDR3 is TGTGCCAGCAGTTGGTACGGGCCCGGGGAGCTGTTTTTT. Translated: CASSWYGPGELFF.

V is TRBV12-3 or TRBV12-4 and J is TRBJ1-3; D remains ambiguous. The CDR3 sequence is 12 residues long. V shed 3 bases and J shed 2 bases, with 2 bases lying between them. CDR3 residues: CASSFPGNTIYF. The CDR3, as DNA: TGTGCCAGCAGTTTCCCTGGAAACACCATATATTTT.

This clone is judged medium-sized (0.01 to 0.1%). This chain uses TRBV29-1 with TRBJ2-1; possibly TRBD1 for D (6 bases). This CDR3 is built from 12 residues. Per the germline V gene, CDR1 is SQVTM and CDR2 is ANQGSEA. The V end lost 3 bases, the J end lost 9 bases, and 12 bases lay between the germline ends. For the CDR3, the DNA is TGCAGCGTTGATCGGCTAGGGGGTGAGCAGTTCTTC. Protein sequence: CSVDRLGGEQFF.

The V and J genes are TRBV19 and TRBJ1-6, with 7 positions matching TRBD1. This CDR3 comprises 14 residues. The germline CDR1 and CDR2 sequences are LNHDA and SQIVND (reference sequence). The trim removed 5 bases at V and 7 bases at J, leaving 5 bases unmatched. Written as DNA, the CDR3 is TGTGCCAGTAGTGAAACAGGGGAGAATTCACCCCTCCACTTT. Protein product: CASSETGENSPLHF.

CDR3 coding DNA: TGCGCCAGCCGGGACCAAGTCGGAGAAAAACTGTTTTTT. Residues: CASRDQVGEKLFF. This chain connects TRBV5-1 to TRBJ1-4; possibly TRBD1 for D (5 bases). This CDR3 region has 13 residues. The V and J ends lost 7 bases and 8 bases respectively, with 15 bases between them. Germline CDR1 is SGHRS and CDR2 is YFSETQ.

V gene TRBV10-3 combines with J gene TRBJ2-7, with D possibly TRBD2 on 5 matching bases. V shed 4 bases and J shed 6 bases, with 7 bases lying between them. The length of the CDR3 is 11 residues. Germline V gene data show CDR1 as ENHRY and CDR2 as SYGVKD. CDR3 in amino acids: CAISADFEQYF. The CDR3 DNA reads TGTGCCATCAGTGCGGACTTCGAGCAGTACTTC.

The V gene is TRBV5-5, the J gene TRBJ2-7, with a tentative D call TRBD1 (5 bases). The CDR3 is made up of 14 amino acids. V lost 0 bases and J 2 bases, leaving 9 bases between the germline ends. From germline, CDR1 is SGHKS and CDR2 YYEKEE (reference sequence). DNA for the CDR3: TGTGCCAGCAGCTTGGTCACAGGAGCCTACGAGCAGTACTTC. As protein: CASSLVTGAYEQYF.

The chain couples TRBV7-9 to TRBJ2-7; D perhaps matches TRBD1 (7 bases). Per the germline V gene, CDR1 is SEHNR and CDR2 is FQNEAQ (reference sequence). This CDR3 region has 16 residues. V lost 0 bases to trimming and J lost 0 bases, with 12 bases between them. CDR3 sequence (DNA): TGTGCCAGCAGCTTAGCTCAGGGGGGCGCCTCCTACGAGCAGTACTTC. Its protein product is CASSLAQGGASYEQYF.

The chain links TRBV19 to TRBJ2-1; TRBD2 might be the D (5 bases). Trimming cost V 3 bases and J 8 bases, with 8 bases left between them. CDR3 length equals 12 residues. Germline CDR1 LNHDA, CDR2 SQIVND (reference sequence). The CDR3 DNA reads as TGTGCCAGTAGTATCCCGGGGTATGAGCAGTTCTTC. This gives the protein CASSIPGYEQFF.

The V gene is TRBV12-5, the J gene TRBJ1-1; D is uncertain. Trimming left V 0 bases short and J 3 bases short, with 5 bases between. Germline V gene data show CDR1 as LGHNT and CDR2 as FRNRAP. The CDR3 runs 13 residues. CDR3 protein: CASGLVQDTEAFF. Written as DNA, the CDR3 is TGTGCTAGTGGTTTGGTACAAGACACTGAAGCTTTCTTT.

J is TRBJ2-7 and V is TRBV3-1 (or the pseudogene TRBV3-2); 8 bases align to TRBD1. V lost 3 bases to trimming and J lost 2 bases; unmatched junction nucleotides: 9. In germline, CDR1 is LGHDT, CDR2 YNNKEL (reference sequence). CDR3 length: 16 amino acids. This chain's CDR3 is CASSHRLRTGTYEQYF. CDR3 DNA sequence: TGTGCCAGCAGCCACAGACTCAGGACAGGGACCTACGAGCAGTACTTC.

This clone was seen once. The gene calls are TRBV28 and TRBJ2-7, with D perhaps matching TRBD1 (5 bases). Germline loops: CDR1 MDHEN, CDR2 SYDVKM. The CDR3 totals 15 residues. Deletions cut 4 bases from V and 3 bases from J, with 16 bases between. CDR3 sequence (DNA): TGTGCCAGCAGTTCCTTAGGGGAAGGTTACTACGAGCAGTACTTC. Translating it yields CASSSLGEGYYEQYF. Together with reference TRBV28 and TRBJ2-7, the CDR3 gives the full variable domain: DVKVTQSSRYLVKRTGEKVFLECVQDMDHENMFWYRQDPGLGLRLIYFSYDVKMKEKGDIPEGYSVSREKKERFSLILESASTNQTSMYLCASSSLGEGYYEQYFGPGTRLTVT.